Listed below are T cell receptor beta chains from one sample, sequenced in a study of vaccination effects on CD4 cells after COVID-19. Sequencing was performed with immunoSEQ multiplex PCR; in TCRdb, only in-frame clones are kept and a portion is missing. The sample carries about 38,000 clones, roughly 79% recorded once. Antigens of these TCRs are unknown. This specimen consisted of CD4+ T cells from PBMCs cultured with HCoV-NL63 spike peptides, obtained after COVID-19 vaccination. The receptors shown here come from a human donor who received a COVID-19 vaccine. Some clones in this sample may be carry-over from other donors' samples. CDR3s include the opening cysteine and the closing phenylalanine or tryptophan. Fields, in order: V gene, J gene, clone size, CDR3 protein. Only some rows state a clone size, as once, few, many or a class for expanded clones.

>TRBV6-5|TRBJ1-2|NA
CASSYSTGTGYTF
>TRBV6-5|TRBJ1-6|NA
CASRVLGMDSPLHF
>TRBV6-6|TRBJ1-6|NA
CASSAGTAYSPLHF
>TRBV7-2|TRBJ1-2|NA
CASSPGSVSNYGYTF
>TRBV5-1|TRBJ2-3|NA
CASSLAPPIWGAPPLNTDTQYF
>TRBV7-9|TRBJ1-5|few
CASSLGTGKVGQPQHF
>TRBV7-9|TRBJ2-5|NA
CASSLVRLTSGEIKETQYF
>TRBV3-1/TRBV3-2|TRBJ2-5|NA
CASSYGLVPGETQYF
>TRBV5-1|TRBJ2-3|NA
CASSFLGGRGTDTQYF
>TRBV6-5|TRBJ1-2|NA
CASAEATPNYGYTF
>TRBV11-2|TRBJ2-5|NA
CASSLAIAGGPGQETQYF
>TRBV5-1|TRBJ2-5|NA
CASSLVLAGGLKTQYF
>TRBV5-1|TRBJ2-1|NA
CASSIGALAGVTDEQFF